These T cell receptor beta chains were read from a single sample in a study of T cell changes during pregnancy in multiple sclerosis. Measured with immunoSEQ multiplex PCR; TCRdb has only the in-frame clones, and not every one. The sample carries approximately 57,000 clones, 85% to 95% recorded once. Here the sequenced sample was peripheral blood, taken after pregnancy. The receptors derive from a female donor in good health, enrolled as a control in a pregnancy study. The CDR3 runs from the conserved cysteine through the conserved F or W. A D gene is named only where the DNA matches it firmly. A clone size is listed for some rows: how often the clone was seen (once, few, many), or a class if it is expanded.

TRBV6-1	TRBJ1-1	NA	TRBD1	TGTGCCAGCAGTGGACGACAGGGGACGAACACTGAAGCTTTCTTT	CASSGRQGTNTEAFF
TRBV28	TRBJ1-1	NA	TRBD1	TGTGCCAGCAACAAGGCACAGGGGGTCACCGAAGCTTTCTTT	CASNKAQGVTEAFF
TRBV5-1	TRBJ2-7	NA	TRBD1	TGCGCCAGCAGCTTGGAGCAGGGGGCGTACGAGCAGTACTTC	CASSLEQGAYEQYF
TRBV30	TRBJ1-1	NA	NA	TGTGCCTGGAGCCGGACAATGAACACTGAAGCTTTCTTT	CAWSRTMNTEAFF
TRBV10-3	TRBJ2-5	NA	NA	TGTGCCATCCGGGGGTCGCTGGAAGAGACCCAGTACTTC	CAIRGSLEETQYF
TRBV15	TRBJ1-1	NA	NA	TGTGCCACGACAATGCAGGGTTGGAACACTGAAGCTTTCTTT	CATTMQGWNTEAFF
TRBV9	TRBJ1-5	NA	NA	TGTGCCAGCAGCGTAGGTCATGATCAGCCCCAGCATTTT	CASSVGHDQPQHF
TRBV12-5	TRBJ1-5	NA	NA	TGTGCTAGTGGTTTGGCCCTCGGAGTCAGAAATCAGCCCCAGCATTTT	CASGLALGVRNQPQHF
TRBV11-1	TRBJ2-6	once	TRBD1	TGTGCCAGCAGCTTAGGGGGGACAGGGAGAGCTGGGGCCAACGTCCTGACTTTC	CASSLGGTGRAGANVLTF
TRBV19	TRBJ2-7	NA	NA	TGTGCCAGTAGCCCAGACCACCGGGACACCCTATACGAGCAGTACTTC	CASSPDHRDTLYEQYF
TRBV7-9	TRBJ1-1	NA	TRBD1	TGTGCCAGCAGCCCCCGGGACAGGTGGAACACTGAAGCTTTCTTT	CASSPRDRWNTEAFF
TRBV5-1	TRBJ1-1	NA	NA	TGCGCCAGCATAGGGGTGGGCGCTGAAGCTTTCTTT	CASIGVGAEAFF
TRBV5-1	TRBJ2-1	NA	NA	TGCGCCAGCAGCTTAGGGGTCAATGAGCAGTTCTTC	CASSLGVNEQFF
TRBV9	TRBJ2-3	NA	TRBD2	TGTGCCAGCAGCCCGAGCTCTAGCGGGGGGGCCACAGATACGCAGTATTTT	CASSPSSSGGATDTQYF
TRBV4-3	TRBJ1-4	many	TRBD1	TGCGCCAGCAGCCAAGGTCCCGGGACAGGGGCCGAAAAACTGTTTTTT	CASSQGPGTGAEKLFF
TRBV25-1	TRBJ1-1	NA	NA	TGTGCCAGCAGTGGCGTCAGGGGGAACACTGAAGCTTTCTTT	CASSGVRGNTEAFF
TRBV28	TRBJ1-4	NA	NA	TGTGCCAGCTTACAGGGAAGGGGGACTAATGAAAAACTGTTTTTT	CASLQGRGTNEKLFF
TRBV7-9	TRBJ1-4	NA	NA	TGTGCCAGCAGCCCCTCGACTGGGGAAAAACTGTTTTTT	CASSPSTGEKLFF
TRBV29-1	TRBJ2-7	once	TRBD2	TGCAGCGCCCTGGGGGGGAGGGTCCCCTACGAGCAGTACTTC	CSALGGRVPYEQYF
TRBV6-1	TRBJ2-1	NA	TRBD1	TGTGCCAGCAGGAGTGGGAGACAGGGGGGGAATGAGCAGTTCTTC	CASRSGRQGGNEQFF
TRBV19	TRBJ2-1	once	NA	TGTGCCAGTAGTGGCCTGCAGTTTAGCGATGAGCAGTTCTTC	CASSGLQFSDEQFF
TRBV9	TRBJ2-5	once	NA	TGTGCCAGCAGTAAAGGGGGGGACCGCGGGGAGACCCAGTACTTC	CASSKGGDRGETQYF
TRBV28	TRBJ1-4	NA	TRBD1	TGTGCCAGCAGTCGACAGGGCGCAACTAATGAAAAACTGTTTTTT	CASSRQGATNEKLFF
TRBV2	TRBJ2-7	NA	NA	TGTGCCAGCACTCGGTCGGACAGCTACGAGCAGTACTTC	CASTRSDSYEQYF
TRBV10-2	TRBJ1-2	NA	NA	TGCGCCAGCAGTCCCGGGACACTCTATGGCTACACCTTC	CASSPGTLYGYTF
TRBV10-3	TRBJ2-1	NA	TRBD1	TGTGCCATCACCCCGGACAGGGGAAATGAGCAGTTCTTC	CAITPDRGNEQFF
TRBV14	TRBJ2-1	NA	TRBD2	TGTGCCAGCAGCCAAGAGTATTGGGGGGGGGAGATCTTC	CASSQEYWGGEIF
TRBV27	TRBJ1-2	NA	TRBD1	TGTGCCAGCAGGGGACAGGCCCTTAACTATGGCTACACCTTC	CASRGQALNYGYTF
TRBV2	TRBJ2-5	NA	NA	TGTGCCAGCAGTTTCGACAGGGTGGGGGGGACCCAGTACTTC	CASSFDRVGGTQYF
TRBV5-5	TRBJ2-1	NA	TRBD1	TGTGCCAGCAGCTTGGCCCTGGCAGGGGGCTCCCATGAGCAGTTCTTC	CASSLALAGGSHEQFF
TRBV6-5	TRBJ2-1	NA	TRBD1	TGTGCCAGCAGTGGGACAGCGCCCCCCTACAATGAGCAGTTCTTC	CASSGTAPPYNEQFF
TRBV11-3	TRBJ1-1	NA	TRBD1	TGTGCCAGCAGCTTCGACAGGGGACAGGGTGAAGCTTTCTTT	CASSFDRGQGEAFF
TRBV7-2	TRBJ1-2	NA	TRBD1	TGTGCCAGCAGCCGGGACAGGGCGGGAGGCTACACCTTC	CASSRDRAGGYTF
TRBV27	TRBJ1-6	NA	TRBD1	TGTGCCAGCAGTTTAAGGGGCCAGGGGGCGAATTCACCCCTCCACTTT	CASSLRGQGANSPLHF
TRBV19	TRBJ1-2	NA	TRBD1	TGTGCCAGTAGTATCGACAGGGGGACAAGAAATGGCTACACCTTC	CASSIDRGTRNGYTF
TRBV7-2	TRBJ2-5	NA	NA	TGTGCCAGCAGCATCGGTGAAGAGACCCAGTACTTC	CASSIGEETQYF
TRBV28	TRBJ2-5	NA	TRBD1	TGTGCCAGCAGTTTATCGGGACAGGGGGAAGAGACCCAGTACTTC	CASSLSGQGEETQYF
TRBV6-1	TRBJ2-1	NA	NA	TGTGCCAGCAGTGACAGGGCGGACTACAATGAGCAGTTCTTC	CASSDRADYNEQFF
TRBV6-4	TRBJ1-1	NA	NA	TGTGCCAGCAGCGCCAACCCTCGAGGGACTGAAGCTTTCTTT	CASSANPRGTEAFF
TRBV4-1	TRBJ2-3	NA	TRBD2	TGCGCCAGCAGCCCCAAGGGATTAGCGGGGGGGTCTGCAGATACGCAGTATTTT	CASSPKGLAGGSADTQYF
TRBV11-2	TRBJ2-3	NA	NA	TGTGCCAGCTTCTATTCTGGGGCAACAGATACGCAGTATTTT	CASFYSGATDTQYF
TRBV28	TRBJ2-3	NA	TRBD2	TGTGCCAGCAGTTCTAGCGGGGCTAGCACAGATACGCAGTATTTT	CASSSSGASTDTQYF
TRBV6-1	TRBJ2-5	NA	NA	TGTGCCAGCAGTGCTCAGGGATCTCAAGAGACCCAGTACTTC	CASSAQGSQETQYF
TRBV7-2	TRBJ1-5	NA	NA	TGTGCCAGCAGCGCCATGAGGGGCAATCAGCCCCAGCATTTT	CASSAMRGNQPQHF
TRBV27	TRBJ2-3	NA	TRBD1	TGTGCCAGCAGTCACAGGGGTGAAGATACGCAGTATTTT	CASSHRGEDTQYF
TRBV29-1	TRBJ1-4	once	TRBD1	TGCAGCGTTGACCCGGGACAGGGGACTGAAAAACTGTTTTTT	CSVDPGQGTEKLFF
TRBV28	TRBJ2-6	NA	NA	TGTGCCAGCGCACTTTCTGGGGCCAACGTCCTGACTTTC	CASALSGANVLTF
TRBV11-2	TRBJ2-7	NA	NA	TGTGCCAGCAGCCAGTCGGCGGTATACGAGCAGTACTTC	CASSQSAVYEQYF
TRBV7-9	TRBJ2-7	few	NA	TGTGCCAGCAGCTCCCTTACTGGCTCCTACGAGCAGTACTTC	CASSSLTGSYEQYF
TRBV6-1	TRBJ2-7	NA	TRBD2	TGTGCCAGCAGATTTCTAGCGGTAAGCTCCTACGAGCAGTACTTC	CASRFLAVSSYEQYF